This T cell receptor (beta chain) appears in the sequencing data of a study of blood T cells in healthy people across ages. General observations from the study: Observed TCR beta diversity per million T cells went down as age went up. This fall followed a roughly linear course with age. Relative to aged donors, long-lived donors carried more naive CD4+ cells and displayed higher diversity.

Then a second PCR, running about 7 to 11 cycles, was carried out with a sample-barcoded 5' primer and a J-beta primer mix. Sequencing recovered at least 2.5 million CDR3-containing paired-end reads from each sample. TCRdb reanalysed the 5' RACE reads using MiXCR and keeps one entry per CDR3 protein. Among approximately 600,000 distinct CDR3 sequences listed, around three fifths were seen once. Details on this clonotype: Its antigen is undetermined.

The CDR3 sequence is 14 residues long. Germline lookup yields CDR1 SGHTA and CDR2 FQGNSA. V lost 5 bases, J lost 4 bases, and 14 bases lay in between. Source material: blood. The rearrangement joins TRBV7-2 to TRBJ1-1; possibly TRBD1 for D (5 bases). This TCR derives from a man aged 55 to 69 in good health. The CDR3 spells CASSPGTPGTEAFF. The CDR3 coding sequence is TGTGCCAGCAGCCCCGGGACTCCGGGCACTGAAGCTTTCTTT.